A selection of T cell receptor beta chains follows, all from one sample in a study of neoadjuvant anti-PD-1 for oral cavity cancer. The table came from immunoSEQ multiplex PCR; TCRdb's copy has only in-frame clones and leaves some out. The top ten hold 2.5% to 3% of the sample, which has approximately 15,000 clones, 65% to 85% seen once. This material consisted of PBMCs, taken after nivolumab (anti-PD-1) treatment. The receptors originated from a person aged 35 to 85 with oral cavity squamous cell carcinoma. Each CDR3 is given with its conserved first and last residue. A D gene is named only where the DNA matches it firmly. A clone size is listed for some rows: how often the clone was seen (once, few, many), or a class if it is expanded.

D gene: .; V gene: TRBV6-6; clone size: .; J gene: TRBJ1-3; CDR3 protein: CASSSGSMGTIYF; CDR3 DNA: TGTGCCAGCAGCTCGGGCTCTATGGGCACCATATATTTT
D gene: TRBD1; V gene: TRBV6-5; clone size: once; J gene: TRBJ1-4; CDR3 protein: CASSRTGANEKLFF; CDR3 DNA: TGTGCCAGCAGTAGGACAGGGGCGAATGAAAAACTGTTTTTT
D gene: .; V gene: TRBV7-9; clone size: .; J gene: TRBJ2-2; CDR3 protein: CASSLVGSSGELFF; CDR3 DNA: TGTGCCAGCAGCTTAGTCGGGTCGTCCGGGGAGCTGTTTTTT
D gene: .; V gene: TRBV6-5; clone size: .; J gene: TRBJ1-1; CDR3 protein: CASIGRAMNTEAFF; CDR3 DNA: TGTGCCAGCATTGGCAGAGCCATGAACACTGAAGCTTTCTTT
D gene: .; V gene: TRBV7-9; clone size: few; J gene: TRBJ1-5; CDR3 protein: CASSLSEDSNQPQHF; CDR3 DNA: TGTGCCAGCAGCTTATCCGAGGATAGCAATCAGCCCCAGCATTTT
D gene: TRBD1; V gene: TRBV5-1; clone size: .; J gene: TRBJ2-5; CDR3 protein: CASSFSPGQGQETQYF; CDR3 DNA: TGCGCCAGCAGCTTCTCTCCGGGACAGGGCCAAGAGACCCAGTACTTC
D gene: .; V gene: TRBV29-1; clone size: .; J gene: TRBJ2-2; CDR3 protein: CSVMDTGELFF; CDR3 DNA: TGCAGCGTTATGGACACCGGGGAGCTGTTTTTT
D gene: .; V gene: TRBV5-1; clone size: .; J gene: TRBJ2-1; CDR3 protein: CASSLAESSYNEQFF; CDR3 DNA: TGCGCCAGCAGCTTGGCGGAGAGCTCCTACAATGAGCAGTTCTTC
D gene: .; V gene: TRBV2; clone size: .; J gene: TRBJ2-5; CDR3 protein: CASSWDQETQYF; CDR3 DNA: TGTGCCAGCAGCTGGGACCAAGAGACCCAGTACTTC
D gene: TRBD2; V gene: TRBV13; clone size: .; J gene: TRBJ2-3; CDR3 protein: CASSNSGSTDTQYF; CDR3 DNA: TGTGCCAGCAGCAATAGCGGGAGTACAGATACGCAGTATTTT
D gene: .; V gene: TRBV6-1; clone size: .; J gene: TRBJ2-1; CDR3 protein: CASSPRNNEQFF; CDR3 DNA: TGTGCCAGCAGTCCCCGCAACAATGAGCAGTTCTTC
D gene: .; V gene: TRBV2; clone size: few; J gene: TRBJ2-2; CDR3 protein: CASSRTVTGELFF; CDR3 DNA: TGTGCCAGCAGTAGGACAGTAACCGGGGAGCTGTTTTTT
D gene: TRBD1; V gene: TRBV27; clone size: .; J gene: TRBJ2-2; CDR3 protein: CASSLRQGSTGELFF; CDR3 DNA: TGTGCCAGCAGTTTAAGACAGGGGTCCACCGGGGAGCTGTTTTTT
D gene: .; V gene: TRBV30; clone size: .; J gene: TRBJ1-4; CDR3 protein: CAWTRNHNEKLFF; CDR3 DNA: TGTGCCTGGACTCGAAATCATAATGAAAAACTGTTTTTT
D gene: TRBD2; V gene: TRBV9; clone size: .; J gene: TRBJ2-7; CDR3 protein: CASSVGAGGHLTYEQYF; CDR3 DNA: TGTGCCAGCAGCGTAGGGGCGGGGGGACATCTCACCTACGAGCAGTACTTC
D gene: TRBD1; V gene: TRBV19; clone size: .; J gene: TRBJ2-1; CDR3 protein: CASKETGSNEQFF; CDR3 DNA: TGTGCCAGTAAGGAGACAGGGAGTAATGAGCAGTTCTTC
D gene: .; V gene: TRBV7-2; clone size: few; J gene: TRBJ1-1; CDR3 protein: CASSLQGSGTEAFF; CDR3 DNA: TGTGCCAGCAGCTTACAGGGAAGTGGAACTGAAGCTTTCTTT
D gene: TRBD1; V gene: TRBV10-1; clone size: .; J gene: TRBJ2-2; CDR3 protein: CASSDGTANTGELFF; CDR3 DNA: TGCGCCAGCAGTGACGGGACAGCGAACACCGGGGAGCTGTTTTTT
D gene: TRBD2; V gene: TRBV7-3; clone size: .; J gene: TRBJ2-7; CDR3 protein: CASSLTGPGTSGLQYF; CDR3 DNA: TGTGCCAGCAGCTTAACGGGCCCCGGGACTAGCGGGTTGCAGTACTTC
D gene: TRBD1; V gene: TRBV5-1; clone size: few; J gene: TRBJ1-5; CDR3 protein: CASSPGTGDSNQPQHF; CDR3 DNA: TGCGCCAGCAGCCCCGGGACAGGGGATAGCAATCAGCCCCAGCATTTT
D gene: .; V gene: TRBV28; clone size: .; J gene: TRBJ1-5; CDR3 protein: CASSLAENQPQHF; CDR3 DNA: TGTGCCAGCAGTTTAGCGGAAAATCAGCCCCAGCATTTT
D gene: .; V gene: TRBV4-2; clone size: .; J gene: TRBJ2-7; CDR3 protein: CASSQDKGKTYEQYF; CDR3 DNA: TGTGCCAGCAGCCAGGACAAGGGGAAGACCTACGAGCAGTACTTC
D gene: .; V gene: TRBV11-2; clone size: .; J gene: TRBJ2-7; CDR3 protein: CASRAPGTYEQYF; CDR3 DNA: TGTGCCAGCAGGGCGCCCGGAACCTACGAGCAGTACTTC
D gene: TRBD2; V gene: TRBV29-1; clone size: .; J gene: TRBJ2-7; CDR3 protein: CSVEGLAGQSSYEQYF; CDR3 DNA: TGCAGCGTTGAAGGACTAGCGGGCCAGAGCTCCTACGAGCAGTACTTC
D gene: .; V gene: TRBV7-6; clone size: .; J gene: TRBJ1-4; CDR3 protein: CASSPRQSGTEKLFF; CDR3 DNA: TGTGCCAGCAGCCCCAGACAGTCTGGGACTGAAAAACTGTTTTTT
D gene: TRBD2; V gene: TRBV7-8; clone size: few; J gene: TRBJ2-1; CDR3 protein: CASSLGGGPSNEQFF; CDR3 DNA: TGTGCCAGCAGCCTGGGGGGAGGGCCGTCCAATGAGCAGTTCTTC
D gene: .; V gene: TRBV29-1; clone size: few; J gene: TRBJ1-2; CDR3 protein: CSVESRGEDYGYTF; CDR3 DNA: TGCAGCGTTGAGAGCCGTGGAGAGGATTATGGCTACACCTTC
D gene: .; V gene: TRBV7-9; clone size: .; J gene: TRBJ2-5; CDR3 protein: CASSGETQYF; CDR3 DNA: TGTGCCAGCAGCGGAGAGACCCAGTACTTC
D gene: TRBD2; V gene: TRBV4-1; clone size: few; J gene: TRBJ2-5; CDR3 protein: CASTMFLSGSVETQYF; CDR3 DNA: TGCGCCAGCACCATGTTCCTTAGCGGGAGTGTTGAGACCCAGTACTTC